Presented here are 7 T cell receptor beta chains from one specimen sequenced in a study of shared clonotypes between healthy human individuals. This table comes from immunoSEQ multiplex PCR, and its TCRdb copy is limited to in-frame clones, with some not included. The data contain about 590,000 clones, about 95% of them seen just once; the ten biggest clones take up 0.095% to 0.12%. CD8 cells classed as naive were CD45RO-negative and positively selected for CCR7, excluding terminally differentiated effector memory CD45RA+ cells. The sequenced material came from naive CD8+ T cells sorted from blood. These receptors came from a woman in her twenties or thirties in good health.

CDR3 loop: CASSPGLAGYNEQFF. The CDR3 DNA is TGTGCCAGCAGCCCGGGACTAGCGGGCTACAATGAGCAGTTCTTC. V and J are TRBV7-8 and TRBJ2-1; 12 bases fit TRBD2. The CDR3 covers 15 residues. The trim removed 5 bases at V and 3 bases at J, leaving 2 bases unmatched. CDR1 SGHVS and CDR2 FQNEAQ come from the germline V gene.

The V gene is TRBV27, the J gene TRBJ2-3; 9 nucleotides agree with TRBD2. The germline V gene encodes CDR1 MNHEY and CDR2 SMNVEV (reference sequence). CDR3 length equals 15 residues. V gave up 2 bases and J gave up 4 bases; unmatched junction bases: 4. The CDR3 DNA reads TGTGCCAGCAGTTTAGTTAGCGGGAGATCAGATACGCAGTATTTT. This sequence encodes CASSLVSGRSDTQYF.

The V and J genes are TRBV28 and TRBJ2-7; D is possibly TRBD1 (5 bases). Trimming took off 6 bases at V and 0 bases at J, with 12 bases between the two ends. The germline V gene has CDR1 MDHEN and CDR2 SYDVKM. CDR3 length: 14 amino acids. The CDR3 is CASSGQTSSYEQYF. Written as DNA, the CDR3 is TGTGCCAGCAGCGGACAAACGAGCTCCTACGAGCAGTACTTC.

Details on this clone: This sample includes further DNA sequences coding for the same CDR3. The CDR3 DNA is TGTGCCAGCAGACCCGGTACAGCCTACGAGCAGTACTTC. This translates into CASRPGTAYEQYF. The V call is TRBV27, the J call TRBJ2-7, with D uncertain. The V gene's germline CDR1 is MNHEY and CDR2 SMNVEV (reference sequence). Trimming removed 6 bases from V and 2 bases from J, with 11 bases in between. The CDR3 length is 13 residues.

In this sample, this clone turned up once. The chain combines TRBV6-6 with TRBJ1-5; D is unclear. This CDR3 is built from 13 residues. Germline V gene lookup returns CDR1 MNHNY and CDR2 SVGAGI (reference sequence). Trimming pared 6 bases from V and 4 bases from J, leaving 10 bases between. This chain's CDR3 is CASSPDRNQPQHF. CDR3 coding DNA: TGTGCCAGCAGCCCAGATCGTAATCAGCCCCAGCATTTT.

The V gene is TRBV6-4, the J gene TRBJ1-1; TRBD1 aligns across 7 bases. CDR1 is MRHNA, CDR2 SNTAGT, per germline. V lost 6 bases and J lost 5; bases outside the gene matches: 6. This CDR3 has 13 residues. CDR3 amino acids: CASRRTGKTEAFF. The CDR3 nucleotides read TGTGCCAGCAGGCGGACAGGAAAGACTGAAGCTTTCTTT.

V and J are TRBV5-1 and TRBJ2-7; no clear D. The CDR3 is 13 amino acids. Germline values: CDR1 SGHRS, CDR2 YFSETQ. V was cut by 0 bases and J by 4 bases, with 8 bases left in between. The CDR3 loop is CASSLAKGYEQYF. In DNA form, the CDR3 reads TGCGCCAGCAGCTTGGCCAAGGGATACGAGCAGTACTTC.